One and the same sample provided the 14 T cell receptor beta chains below, sequenced in a study of post-analysis software for immune sequencing data. No antigen is known for these receptors. General study points: TRBV segments more frequent in patients than in controls numbered five and included TRBV5-6, TRBV5-1 and TRBV20-1.

Incorporated into the TCR beta cDNA libraries were unique molecular identifiers, which served to reduce PCR and sequencing biases. TCRdb ran MiXCR on the PCR reads and lists one entry per CDR3 protein. This sample has roughly 670,000 distinct CDR3 sequences, with around 64% found just once. Specimen: blood. The origin of the receptors is a girl aged 2-15 years with multiple sclerosis.

This sequence joins TRBV9 and TRBJ2-4, with D perhaps TRBD1 (6 bases). TRBJ2-7 matches the DNA end more closely, so the J call is doubtful. This CDR3 is built from 15 residues. From germline, CDR1 is SGDLS and CDR2 YYNGEE. CDR3 nucleotide sequence: TGTGCCAGCAGCGAGAGGGGACATCCACCCTACGAGCAGTACTTC. Amino acid sequence: CASSERGHPPYEQYF.

J is TRBJ2-2 and V is TRBV11-2, with 7 bases matching TRBD1. This CDR3 spans 17 amino acids. V lost 5 bases and J lost 2; bases outside the gene matches: 11. CDR1 is SGHAT and CDR2 is FQNNGV in the germline V gene. CDR3 region: CASSPREGAVNTGELFF. The CDR3 DNA follows: TGTGCCAGCAGCCCCAGAGAGGGGGCGGTAAACACCGGGGAGCTGTTTTTT.

In DNA, the CDR3 is TGTGCCAGCAGCAAAGCGAGGGTCCCCGACGAGCAGTACTTC. It specifies CASSKARVPDEQYF. V gene TRBV21-1 combines with J gene TRBJ2-7. TRBV21-1 is a pseudogene locus. This CDR3 is built from 14 residues.

The V call is TRBV20-1, the J call TRBJ2-1; possible D gene TRBD2, 5 bases. Germline CDR1 and CDR2: DFQATT and SNEGSKA (reference sequence). V was pared by 2 bases and J by 4 bases, with 15 bases between. The CDR3 covers 15 residues. The CDR3 region is CSARTSSGGYNEQFF. CDR3 DNA: TGCAGTGCTAGAACGAGCAGTGGCGGGTACAATGAGCAGTTCTTC.

The rearrangement links TRBV5-1 to TRBJ2-3; no definite D call. The V end lost 2 bases, the J end lost 0 bases, and 13 bases lay between the germline ends. The CDR3 is 16 residues long. Germline CDR1 is SGHRS and CDR2 is YFSETQ. This CDR3 is CASSFHVDTSTDTQYF. DNA for the CDR3: TGCGCCAGCAGCTTCCATGTAGACACCAGCACAGATACGCAGTATTTT. Combining the CDR3 with reference TRBV5-1 and TRBJ2-3 gives the whole variable domain KAGVTQTPRYLIKTRGQQVTLSCSPISGHRSVSWYQQTPGQGLQFLFEYFSETQRNKGNFPGRFSGRQFSNSRSEMNVSTLELGDSALYLCASSFHVDTSTDTQYFGPGTRLTVL.

This chain connects TRBV20-1 to TRBJ2-5, with 9 bases lining up with TRBD1. This CDR3 is 15 amino acids long. Germline trimming cut 7 bases from V and 4 bases from J; bases unmatched to any gene: 13. CDR1 and CDR2 from the germline V gene are DFQATT and SNEGSKA (reference sequence). DNA of the CDR3: TGCAGTGTCATTCCCCGGACAGGGGAGTTAGAGACCCAGTACTTC. Translation: CSVIPRTGELETQYF.

This chain joins TRBV7-9 and TRBJ2-5; 11 bases are shared with TRBD2. V gave up 5 bases and J gave up 6 bases; unmatched junction bases: 5. There are 14 residues in the CDR3. Germline values: CDR1 SEHNR, CDR2 FQNEAQ (reference sequence). CDR3 region: CASSPGTSGQTQYF. CDR3 sequence (DNA): TGTGCCAGCAGCCCAGGGACTAGCGGACAGACCCAGTACTTC.

The chain carries TRBV7-6 and TRBJ1-5, with 7 bases lining up with TRBD1. The CDR3 runs to 13 residues. The germline gives CDR1 SGHVS, CDR2 FNYEAQ. The V segment lost 1 base and the J segment 10 bases; nucleotides outside the gene matches: 4. The chain's CDR3 is CASSLGNRGPQHF. CDR3 bases: TGTGCCAGCAGCTTAGGGAACAGGGGTCCCCAGCATTTT.

The gene calls are TRBV27 and TRBJ2-3, with D perhaps TRBD2 (6 bases). This CDR3 comprises 15 residues. The germline CDR1 and CDR2 sequences are MNHEY and SMNVEV (reference sequence). The germline V and J ends were trimmed by 8 bases and 2 bases, with 17 bases remaining between them. The CDR3 region is CASRSGLKFTDTQYF. CDR3 sequence (DNA): TGTGCCAGCCGATCAGGACTAAAATTCACAGATACGCAGTATTTT.

The V gene is TRBV2, the J gene TRBJ2-7, with 8 positions matching TRBD1. J gave up 0 bases and V 8 bases, and 6 bases lay outside the gene matches. Germline CDR1 SNHLY, CDR2 FYNNEI. The CDR3 length is 14 residues. CDR3 coding DNA: TGTGCCAGCTTCGGACAGGGCAGCTCCTACGAGCAGTACTTC. It specifies CASFGQGSSYEQYF.

The table lists this clonotype with a few counts. One end of the junction varies from germline; a read error may be responsible. The chain carries TRBV24-1 and TRBJ2-1, with 8 positions matching TRBD1. The V gene's germline CDR1 is KGHDR and CDR2 SFDVKD. The CDR3 loop spans 19 amino acids. The CDR3 here is CATSDLGDRGPTSFNEQFF. In nucleotides, the CDR3 is TGTGCCACCAGTGATCTTGGAGACAGGGGTCCTACTTCCTTCAATGAGCAGTTCTTC.

This chain links TRBV6-6 with TRBJ2-7; TRBD1 is a possible D gene (6 bases). CDR1 is MNHNY, CDR2 SVGAGI, per germline (reference sequence). Trimming removed 2 bases at V and 2 bases at J, with 10 bases between. This CDR3 is built from 14 residues. CDR3 protein: CASSYPGETYEQYF. The CDR3 DNA is TGTGCCAGCAGTTACCCAGGGGAAACCTACGAGCAGTACTTC.

V gene TRBV2 combines with J gene TRBJ1-4, with D unresolved. The V and J ends lost 10 bases and 0 bases respectively, with 9 bases between them. CDR3 length: 13 amino acids. Germline CDR1 reads SNHLY; CDR2 reads FYNNEI. CDR3: CATGPSTNEKLFF. The CDR3 coding sequence is TGTGCCACCGGGCCTTCAACTAATGAAAAACTGTTTTTT.

This chain uses TRBV29-1 with TRBJ1-1, with a tentative D call TRBD1 (6 bases). The CDR3 is 13 residues long. Germline CDR1 and CDR2: SQVTM and ANQGSEA. Trimming pared 8 bases from V and 0 bases from J, leaving 13 bases between. The CDR3 bases are TGCAGCTCATCACAGGGCATGAACACTGAAGCTTTCTTT. Translated: CSSSQGMNTEAFF.